A selection of T cell receptor beta chains follows, all from one sample in a study of regulatory T cells in long-lasting Graves disease. TCRdb redid the calling of the multiplex PCR reads with MiXCR, one entry per CDR3 protein. This table has some 410,000 distinct CDR3 sequences, roughly 17% appearing once. The same sample was also studied in work on T cells in Graves' hyperthyroidism and ophthalmopathy.

The sample consisted of peripheral blood mononuclear cells (PBMCs), taken at new diagnosis, from a patient treated with antithyroid drugs. The origin of the receptors is a woman in her 30s with Graves disease. CDR3s include the opening cysteine and the closing phenylalanine or tryptophan. A D gene is named only where the DNA matches it firmly. The size entry is marked missing in some rows and otherwise reads once, few, many or a size class.

v_gene: TRBV5-1; abundance: many; j_gene: TRBJ2-3; d_gene: .; CDR3nt: TGCGCCAGCAGATTTGATAGCACAGATACGCAGTATTTT; CDR3aa: CASRFDSTDTQYF
v_gene: TRBV28; abundance: many; j_gene: TRBJ1-1; d_gene: .; CDR3nt: TGTGCCAGCAGTTTAGAATCCGGCGCCGAAGCTTTCTTT; CDR3aa: CASSLESGAEAFF
v_gene: TRBV20-1; abundance: many; j_gene: TRBJ2-7; d_gene: .; CDR3nt: TGCATTGGACGAGGGGGCTCCTACGAGCAGTACTTC; CDR3aa: CIGRGGSYEQYF
v_gene: TRBV19; abundance: many; j_gene: TRBJ2-1; d_gene: TRBD2; CDR3nt: TGTGCCAGTACCCTTGGACTAGCGGGAGTTCTGAATGAGCAGTTCTTC; CDR3aa: CASTLGLAGVLNEQFF
v_gene: TRBV28; abundance: many; j_gene: TRBJ2-7; d_gene: .; CDR3nt: TGTGCCAGCAGTTTAGTGCCGACAGTGGACGAGCAGTACTTC; CDR3aa: CASSLVPTVDEQYF
v_gene: TRBV28; abundance: .; j_gene: TRBJ1-5; d_gene: .; CDR3nt: TGTGCCAGCAGTTCGTACAGAAATCAGCCCCAGCATTTT; CDR3aa: CASSSYRNQPQHF
v_gene: TRBV9; abundance: many; j_gene: TRBJ2-7; d_gene: TRBD2; CDR3nt: TGTGCCAGCAGCGCTAGCGGGAGTGTCTACGAGCAGTACTTC; CDR3aa: CASSASGSVYEQYF
v_gene: TRBV27; abundance: .; j_gene: TRBJ1-2; d_gene: .; CDR3nt: TGTGCCAGCAGTCCCTGGGGAGAGCCGTATGGCTACACCTTC; CDR3aa: CASSPWGEPYGYTF
v_gene: TRBV9; abundance: many; j_gene: TRBJ2-7; d_gene: .; CDR3nt: TGTGCCAGCAGCGTGGAGCCCGGAGACTACGAGCAGTACTTC; CDR3aa: CASSVEPGDYEQYF
v_gene: TRBV20-1; abundance: many; j_gene: TRBJ2-3; d_gene: .; CDR3nt: TGCAGTGCTAGGGTTAAACGAAACTTCACAGATACGCAGTATTTT; CDR3aa: CSARVKRNFTDTQYF
v_gene: TRBV12-3/TRBV12-4; abundance: many; j_gene: TRBJ1-2; d_gene: .; CDR3nt: TGTGCCAGCTCCGCAACAGGGCCTAACTATGGCTACACCTTC; CDR3aa: CASSATGPNYGYTF
v_gene: TRBV6-1; abundance: .; j_gene: TRBJ1-3; d_gene: .; CDR3nt: TGTGCCAGCAGTAAGGACAGCGGAAACACCATATATTTT; CDR3aa: CASSKDSGNTIYF
v_gene: TRBV11-2; abundance: few; j_gene: TRBJ1-2; d_gene: .; CDR3nt: TGTGCCAGCAGCCACGGTTCGAATAACTATGGCTACACCTTC; CDR3aa: CASSHGSNNYGYTF
v_gene: TRBV30; abundance: many; j_gene: TRBJ2-1; d_gene: .; CDR3nt: TGTGCCTGGAGTGTACTTCGCGTGAATGAGCAGTTCTTC; CDR3aa: CAWSVLRVNEQFF
v_gene: TRBV27; abundance: .; j_gene: TRBJ1-6; d_gene: TRBD1; CDR3nt: TGTGCCAGCAGTTGGGGAGGGGGCGGAGGTTCACCCCTCCACTTT; CDR3aa: CASSWGGGGGSPLHF
v_gene: TRBV6-1; abundance: many; j_gene: TRBJ2-7; d_gene: TRBD2; CDR3nt: TGTGCCAGCAGTGCTCCTCCGGGACTAGCGGCTTACGAGCAGTACTTC; CDR3aa: CASSAPPGLAAYEQYF
v_gene: TRBV5-1; abundance: .; j_gene: TRBJ1-1; d_gene: .; CDR3nt: TGCGCCAGCAGCTTGTTTGGGAGCACTGAAGGTTTCTTT; CDR3aa: CASSLFGSTEGFF
v_gene: TRBV7-2; abundance: .; j_gene: TRBJ1-1; d_gene: .; CDR3nt: TGTGCCAGCAGCTTATTCGGTGGGCAAGGAACTGAAGCTTTCTTT; CDR3aa: CASSLFGGQGTEAFF
v_gene: TRBV5-1; abundance: many; j_gene: TRBJ1-1; d_gene: .; CDR3nt: TGCGCCAGCAGCTTATCTGGCATGAACACTGAAGCTTTCTTT; CDR3aa: CASSLSGMNTEAFF
v_gene: TRBV28; abundance: many; j_gene: TRBJ1-1; d_gene: .; CDR3nt: TGTGCCAGCAGTTTAACCGGGGTCGCTGAAGCTTTCTTT; CDR3aa: CASSLTGVAEAFF
v_gene: TRBV20-1; abundance: many; j_gene: TRBJ2-3; d_gene: .; CDR3nt: TGCAGTGCTCTACGGGAGTACTCCCCAGATACGCAGTATTTT; CDR3aa: CSALREYSPDTQYF
v_gene: TRBV19; abundance: many; j_gene: TRBJ1-1; d_gene: .; CDR3nt: TGTGCCAGTAGTATAGATAGGGCCGCGGGAGCTGAAGCTTTCTTT; CDR3aa: CASSIDRAAGAEAFF
v_gene: TRBV12-3/TRBV12-4; abundance: few; j_gene: TRBJ2-3; d_gene: TRBD1; CDR3nt: TGTGCCAGCAGAAAAACAGGGGAAGGAGATACGCAGTATTTT; CDR3aa: CASRKTGEGDTQYF